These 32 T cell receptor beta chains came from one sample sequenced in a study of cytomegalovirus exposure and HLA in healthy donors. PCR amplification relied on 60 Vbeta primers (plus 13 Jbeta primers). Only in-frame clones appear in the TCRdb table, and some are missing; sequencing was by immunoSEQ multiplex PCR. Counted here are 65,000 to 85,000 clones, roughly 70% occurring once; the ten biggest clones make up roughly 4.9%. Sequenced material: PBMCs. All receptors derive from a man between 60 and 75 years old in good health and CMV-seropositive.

This chain's CDR3 is CASSGWASGDTDTQYF. The CDR3 DNA is TGTGCCAGCAGTGGCTGGGCTAGCGGGGATACAGATACGCAGTATTTT. The V and J genes are TRBV2 and TRBJ2-3; 9 nucleotides agree with TRBD2. The CDR3 has 16 amino acids. Germline V gene lookup returns CDR1 SNHLY and CDR2 FYNNEI. V lost 4 bases and J lost 3; bases outside the gene matches: 8.

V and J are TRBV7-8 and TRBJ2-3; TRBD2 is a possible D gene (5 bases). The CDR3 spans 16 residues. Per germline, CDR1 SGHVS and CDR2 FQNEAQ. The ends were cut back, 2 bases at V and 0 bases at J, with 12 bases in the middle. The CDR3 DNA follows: TGTGCCAGCAGCTTAATATCGGGGTCTAGCACAGATACGCAGTATTTT. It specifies CASSLISGSSTDTQYF.

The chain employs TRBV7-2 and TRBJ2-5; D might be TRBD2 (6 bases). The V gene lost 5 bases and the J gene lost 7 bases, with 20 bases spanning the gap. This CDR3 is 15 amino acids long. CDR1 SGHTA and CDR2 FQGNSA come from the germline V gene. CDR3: CASSALLAPQMTQYF. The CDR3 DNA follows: TGTGCCAGCAGCGCCCTACTAGCTCCCCAGATGACCCAGTACTTC.

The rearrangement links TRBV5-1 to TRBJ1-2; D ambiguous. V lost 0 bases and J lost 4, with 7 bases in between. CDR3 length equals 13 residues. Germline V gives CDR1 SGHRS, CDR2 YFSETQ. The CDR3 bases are TGCGCCAGCAGCTTGGGAGAGCTCTATGGCTACACCTTC. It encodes CASSLGELYGYTF.

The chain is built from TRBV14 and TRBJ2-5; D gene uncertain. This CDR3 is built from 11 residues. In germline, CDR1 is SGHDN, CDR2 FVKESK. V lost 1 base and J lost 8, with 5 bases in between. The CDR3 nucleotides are TGTGCCAGCAGCCAAGGTAGAACCCAGTACTTC. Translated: CASSQGRTQYF. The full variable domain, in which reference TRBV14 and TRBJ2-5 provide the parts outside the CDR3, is EAGVTQFPSHSVIEKGQTVTLRCDPISGHDNLYWYRRVMGKEIKFLLHFVKESKQDESGMPNNRFLAERTGGTYSTLKVQPAELEDSGVYFCASSQGRTQYFGPGTRLLVL.

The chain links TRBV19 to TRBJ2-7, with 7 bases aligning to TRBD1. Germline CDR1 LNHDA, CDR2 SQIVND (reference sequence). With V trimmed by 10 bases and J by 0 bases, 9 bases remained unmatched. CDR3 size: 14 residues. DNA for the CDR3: TGTGCCACCACGGACCGACAGGGCTCCTACGAGCAGTACTTC. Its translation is CATTDRQGSYEQYF.

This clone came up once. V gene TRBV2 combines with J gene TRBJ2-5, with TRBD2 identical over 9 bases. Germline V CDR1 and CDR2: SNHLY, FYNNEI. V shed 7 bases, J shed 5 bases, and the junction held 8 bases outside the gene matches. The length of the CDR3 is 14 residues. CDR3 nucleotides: TGTGCCAGCATCACAGGGACTAGCAGTGAGACCCAGTACTTC. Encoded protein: CASITGTSSETQYF. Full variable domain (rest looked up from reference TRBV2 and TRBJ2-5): EPEVTQTPSHQVTQMGQEVILRCVPISNHLYFYWYRQILGQKVEFLVSFYNNEISEKSEIFDDQFSVERPDGSNFTLKIRSTKLEDSAMYFCASITGTSSETQYFGPGTRLLVL.

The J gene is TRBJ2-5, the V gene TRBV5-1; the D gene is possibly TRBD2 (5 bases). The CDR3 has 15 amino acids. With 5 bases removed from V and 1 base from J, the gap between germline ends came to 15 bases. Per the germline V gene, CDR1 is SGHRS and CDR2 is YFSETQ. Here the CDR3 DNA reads TGCGCCAGCAGGTCCACTGGGAGCCTCCAAGAGACCCAGTACTTC. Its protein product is CASRSTGSLQETQYF. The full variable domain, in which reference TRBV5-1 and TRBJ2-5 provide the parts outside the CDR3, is KAGVTQTPRYLIKTRGQQVTLSCSPISGHRSVSWYQQTPGQGLQFLFEYFSETQRNKGNFPGRFSGRQFSNSRSEMNVSTLELGDSALYLCASRSTGSLQETQYFGPGTRLLVL.

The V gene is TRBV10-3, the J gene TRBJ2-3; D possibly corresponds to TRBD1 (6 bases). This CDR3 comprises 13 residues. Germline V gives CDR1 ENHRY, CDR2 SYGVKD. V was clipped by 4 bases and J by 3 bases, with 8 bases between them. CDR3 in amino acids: CAISGGGTDTQYF. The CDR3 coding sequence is TGTGCCATCAGTGGAGGGGGTACAGATACGCAGTATTTT.

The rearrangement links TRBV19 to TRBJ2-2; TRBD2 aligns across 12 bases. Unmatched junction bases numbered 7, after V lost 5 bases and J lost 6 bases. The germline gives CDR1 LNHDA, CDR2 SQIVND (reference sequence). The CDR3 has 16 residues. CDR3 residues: CASSPSASGRAGELFF. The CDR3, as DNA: TGTGCCAGTAGTCCCTCGGCTAGCGGGAGGGCCGGGGAGCTGTTTTTT.

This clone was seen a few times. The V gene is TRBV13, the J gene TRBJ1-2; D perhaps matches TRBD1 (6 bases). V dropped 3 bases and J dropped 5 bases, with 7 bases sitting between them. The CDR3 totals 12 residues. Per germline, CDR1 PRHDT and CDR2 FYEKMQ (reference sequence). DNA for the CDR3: TGTGCCAGCAGCTTGGACAGTTATGGCTACACCTTC. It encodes CASSLDSYGYTF.

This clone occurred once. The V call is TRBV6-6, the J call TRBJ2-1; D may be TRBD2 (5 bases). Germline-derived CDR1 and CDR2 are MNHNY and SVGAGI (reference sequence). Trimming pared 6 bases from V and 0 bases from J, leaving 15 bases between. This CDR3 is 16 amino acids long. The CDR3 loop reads CASSIDGVGSYNEQFF. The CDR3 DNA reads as TGTGCCAGCAGCATTGACGGGGTTGGCTCCTACAATGAGCAGTTCTTC.

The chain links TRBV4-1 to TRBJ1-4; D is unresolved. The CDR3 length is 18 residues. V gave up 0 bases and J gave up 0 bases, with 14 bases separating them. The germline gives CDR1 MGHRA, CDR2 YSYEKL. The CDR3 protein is CASSQDRGIAATNEKLFF. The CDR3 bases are TGCGCCAGCAGCCAAGATCGGGGAATCGCCGCAACTAATGAAAAACTGTTTTTT.

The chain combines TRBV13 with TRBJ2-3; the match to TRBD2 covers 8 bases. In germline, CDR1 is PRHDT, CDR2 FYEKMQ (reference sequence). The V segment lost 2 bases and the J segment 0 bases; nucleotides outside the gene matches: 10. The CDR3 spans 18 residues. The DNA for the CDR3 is TGTGCCAGCAGCTTATTCCAGCGGGAGAAAGGGAGCACAGATACGCAGTATTTT. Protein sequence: CASSLFQREKGSTDTQYF.

CDR3 sequence reads: CASSSTSGKPSNTGELFF. CDR3 in DNA: TGTGCCAGCAGTTCTACTAGCGGGAAACCCTCGAACACCGGGGAGCTGTTTTTT. This rearrangement joins TRBV7-9 to TRBJ2-2; 10 positions agree with TRBD2. The germline CDR1 and CDR2 sequences are SEHNR and FQNEAQ (reference sequence). Trimming removed 6 bases from V and 0 bases from J; junction bases left unmatched: 10. This CDR3 region has 18 residues. The whole variable domain, remainder taken from reference TRBV7-9 and TRBJ2-2, is DTGVSQNPRHKITKRGQNVTFRCDPISEHNRLYWYRQTLGQGPEFLTYFQNEAQLEKSRLLSDRFSAERPKGSFSTLEIQRTEQGDSAMYLCASSSTSGKPSNTGELFFGEGSRLTVL.

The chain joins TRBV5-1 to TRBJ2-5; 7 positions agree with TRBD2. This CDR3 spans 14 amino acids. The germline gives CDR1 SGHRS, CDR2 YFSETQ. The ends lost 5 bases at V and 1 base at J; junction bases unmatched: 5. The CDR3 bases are TGCGCCAGCAGTTTTGGGGGGGGCCAAGAGACCCAGTACTTC. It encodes CASSFGGGQETQYF.

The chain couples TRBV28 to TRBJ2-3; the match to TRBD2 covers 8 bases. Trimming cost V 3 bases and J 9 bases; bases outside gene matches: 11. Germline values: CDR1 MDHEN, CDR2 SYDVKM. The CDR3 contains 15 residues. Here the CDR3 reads CASSFTGLAGATQYF. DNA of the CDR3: TGTGCCAGCAGTTTTACCGGACTAGCAGGGGCGACGCAGTATTTT.

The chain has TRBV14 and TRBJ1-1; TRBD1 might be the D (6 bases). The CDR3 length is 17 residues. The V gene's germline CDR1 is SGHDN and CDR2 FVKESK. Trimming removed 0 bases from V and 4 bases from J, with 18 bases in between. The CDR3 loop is CASSQDRSGRGFTEAFF. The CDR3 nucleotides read TGTGCCAGCAGCCAAGATAGGTCAGGCAGGGGATTCACTGAAGCTTTCTTT.

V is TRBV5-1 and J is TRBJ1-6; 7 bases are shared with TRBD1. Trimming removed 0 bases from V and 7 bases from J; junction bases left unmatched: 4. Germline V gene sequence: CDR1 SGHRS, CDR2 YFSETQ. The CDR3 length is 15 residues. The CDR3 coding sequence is TGCGCCAGCAGCTTGGAACAGGGGATGAATTCACCCCTCCACTTT. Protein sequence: CASSLEQGMNSPLHF.

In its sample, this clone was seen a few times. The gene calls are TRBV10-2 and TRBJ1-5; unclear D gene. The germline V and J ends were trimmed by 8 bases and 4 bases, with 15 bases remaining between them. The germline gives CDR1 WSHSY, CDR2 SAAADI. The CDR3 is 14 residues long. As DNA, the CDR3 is TGCGCCAGCGCCCCTGGGAGGGAGAATCAGCCCCAGCATTTT. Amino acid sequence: CASAPGRENQPQHF.

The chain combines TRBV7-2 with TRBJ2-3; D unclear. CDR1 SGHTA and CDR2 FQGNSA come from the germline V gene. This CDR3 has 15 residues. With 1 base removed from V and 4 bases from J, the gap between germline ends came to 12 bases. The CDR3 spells CASSLGGPRADTQYF. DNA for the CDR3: TGTGCCAGCAGCTTAGGTGGCCCCCGGGCAGATACGCAGTATTTT. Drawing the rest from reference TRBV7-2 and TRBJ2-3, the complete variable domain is GAGVSQSPSNKVTEKGKDVELRCDPISGHTALYWYRQSLGQGLEFLIYFQGNSAPDKSGLPSDRFSAERTGGSVSTLTIQRTQQEDSAVYLCASSLGGPRADTQYFGPGTRLTVL.

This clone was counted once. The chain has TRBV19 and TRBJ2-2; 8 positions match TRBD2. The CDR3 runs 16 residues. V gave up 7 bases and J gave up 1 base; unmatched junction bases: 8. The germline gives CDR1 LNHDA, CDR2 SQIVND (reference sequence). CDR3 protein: CASTYSTSGNTGELFF. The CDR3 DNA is TGTGCCAGTACCTATAGCACTAGCGGGAACACCGGGGAGCTGTTTTTT.

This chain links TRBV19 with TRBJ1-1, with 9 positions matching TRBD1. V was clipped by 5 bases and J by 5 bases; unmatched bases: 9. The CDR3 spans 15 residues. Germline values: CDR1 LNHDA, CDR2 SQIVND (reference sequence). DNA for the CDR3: TGTGCCAGTAGTTCACAGGGGGCAGGAGATACTGAAGCTTTCTTT. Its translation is CASSSQGAGDTEAFF.

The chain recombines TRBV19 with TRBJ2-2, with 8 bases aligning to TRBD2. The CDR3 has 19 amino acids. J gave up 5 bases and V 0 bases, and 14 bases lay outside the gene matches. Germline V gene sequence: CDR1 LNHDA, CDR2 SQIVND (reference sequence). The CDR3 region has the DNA TGTGCCAGTAGTATAGAGGGGAGCTACGGCGGGAGGACAACCGGGGAGCTGTTTTTT. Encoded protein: CASSIEGSYGGRTTGELFF.

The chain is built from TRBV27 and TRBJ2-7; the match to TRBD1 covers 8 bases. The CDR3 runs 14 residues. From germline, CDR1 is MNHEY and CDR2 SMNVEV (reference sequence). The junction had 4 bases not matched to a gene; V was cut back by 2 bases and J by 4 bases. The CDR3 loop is CASSLGRGLYEQYF. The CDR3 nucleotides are TGTGCCAGCAGTTTAGGCAGGGGGCTGTACGAGCAGTACTTC.

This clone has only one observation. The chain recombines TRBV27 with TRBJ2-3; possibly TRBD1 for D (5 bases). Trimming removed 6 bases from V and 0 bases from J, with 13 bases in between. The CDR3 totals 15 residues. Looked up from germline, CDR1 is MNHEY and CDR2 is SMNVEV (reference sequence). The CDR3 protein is CASRPGYVSTDTQYF. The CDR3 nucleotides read TGTGCCAGCAGACCAGGGTATGTCAGCACAGATACGCAGTATTTT.

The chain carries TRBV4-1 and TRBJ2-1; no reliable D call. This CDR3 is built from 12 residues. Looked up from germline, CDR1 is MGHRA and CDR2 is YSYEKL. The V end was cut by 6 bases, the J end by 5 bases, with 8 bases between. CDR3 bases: TGCGCCAGCAGATATTCTGACAATGAGCAGTTCTTC. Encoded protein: CASRYSDNEQFF.

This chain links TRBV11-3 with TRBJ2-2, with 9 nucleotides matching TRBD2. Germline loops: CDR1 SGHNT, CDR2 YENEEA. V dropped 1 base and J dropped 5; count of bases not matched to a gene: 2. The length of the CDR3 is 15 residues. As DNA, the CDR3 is TGTGCCAGCAGCTTAGGGCTAGCGGGGACCGGGGAGCTGTTTTTT. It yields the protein CASSLGLAGTGELFF.

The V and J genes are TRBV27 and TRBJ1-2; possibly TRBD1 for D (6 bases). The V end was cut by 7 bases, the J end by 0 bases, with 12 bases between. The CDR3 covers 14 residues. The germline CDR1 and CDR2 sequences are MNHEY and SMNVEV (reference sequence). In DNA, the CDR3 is TGTGCCAGCATCTGGGGGCGCACTAACTATGGCTACACCTTC. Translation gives CASIWGRTNYGYTF.

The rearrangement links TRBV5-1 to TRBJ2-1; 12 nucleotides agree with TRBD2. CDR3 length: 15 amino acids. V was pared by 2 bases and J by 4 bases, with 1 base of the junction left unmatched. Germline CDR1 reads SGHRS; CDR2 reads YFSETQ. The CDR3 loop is CASSLLAGGYNEQFF. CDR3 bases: TGCGCCAGCAGCTTACTAGCGGGAGGTTACAATGAGCAGTTCTTC.

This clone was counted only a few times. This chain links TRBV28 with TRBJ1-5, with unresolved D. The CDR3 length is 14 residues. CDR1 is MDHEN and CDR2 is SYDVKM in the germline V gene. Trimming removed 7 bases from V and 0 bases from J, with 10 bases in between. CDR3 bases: TGTGCCAGCAATGTCGACTATAGCAATCAGCCCCAGCATTTT. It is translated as CASNVDYSNQPQHF.

CDR3 protein: CASSYTTGTNTEAFF. In nucleotides, the CDR3 is TGTGCCAGCAGCTACACGACAGGTACGAACACTGAAGCTTTCTTT. V gene TRBV9 combines with J gene TRBJ1-1; tentative D call: TRBD1 (6 bases). Deletions cut 4 bases from V and 1 base from J, with 14 bases between. CDR3 length: 15 residues. Germline CDR1 is SGDLS and CDR2 is YYNGEE.